Each of the 15 T cell receptor beta chains below was sequenced from the same sample in a study of blood T cells in healthy people across ages. Together with a sample-barcoded 5' primer, a J-beta primer mix was included in a second PCR lasting about 7 to 11 cycles. MiXCR, run by TCRdb on the 5' RACE reads, gives a single entry per CDR3 protein. Of about 510,000 distinct CDR3 sequences detected, about 27% appear once; the ten largest clones hold approximately 4%. Separately, the same data were catalogued under a study of T cells of mothers and their children.

The sequencing input was blood. The receptor set was obtained from a boy aged 2 to 9 in good health.

J is TRBJ2-5 and V is TRBV20-1; no firm D call. The end of the DNA fits TRBJ2-1 better, so the J call may be wrong. The CDR3 totals 10 residues. CDR1 DFQATT and CDR2 SNEGSKA come from the germline V gene (reference sequence). DNA for the CDR3: TGCAGTGCTAAGGCCAATGAGCAGTTCTTC. The encoded protein is CSAKANEQFF.

This clonotype was counted between two and nine times. The chain links TRBV7-2 to TRBJ2-3; D is ambiguous. Per germline, CDR1 SGHTA and CDR2 FQGNSA. The CDR3 runs 14 residues. Trimming left V 3 bases short and J 0 bases short, with 7 bases between. CDR3 nucleotide sequence: TGTGCCAGCAGCTTCACAGCGAGCACAGATACGCAGTATTTT. As protein: CASSFTASTDTQYF.

The chain joins TRBV28 to TRBJ1-4; the D is unclear. With 7 bases removed from V and 7 bases from J, the gap between germline ends came to 7 bases. Looked up from germline, CDR1 is MDHEN and CDR2 is SYDVKM. The CDR3 sequence is 11 residues long. The CDR3 DNA sequence: TGTGCCAGCATGTACGGTGAAAAACTGTTTTTT. The encoded protein is CASMYGEKLFF.

This clonotype was detected a few times. The chain joins TRBV27 to TRBJ2-7, with 9 bases aligning to TRBD1. Germline V CDR1 and CDR2: MNHEY, SMNVEV (reference sequence). This CDR3 is 14 amino acids long. The V and J ends lost 6 bases and 3 bases, in that order; junction bases with no gene match: 6. The CDR3 sequence: CASSHPGQGYEQYF. As DNA, the CDR3 is TGTGCCAGCAGCCACCCGGGACAGGGCTACGAGCAGTACTTC.

A note on this clonotype: At one boundary the junction diverges from the germline segment, which might be a read error. V and J are TRBV7-2 and TRBJ2-5, with D hard to call. CDR3 length: 11 amino acids. The germline V gene has CDR1 SGHTA and CDR2 FQGNSA. DNA of the CDR3: TGTGCCGGCAGCTTCCAAGAGACCCAGTACTTC. It specifies CAGSFQETQYF.

This clonotype was counted only a few times. This rearrangement joins TRBV7-9 to TRBJ2-3; D is perhaps TRBD2 (6 bases). CDR3 length: 17 amino acids. Germline V gene data show CDR1 as SEHNR and CDR2 as FQNEAQ (reference sequence). The ends were cut back, 5 bases at V and 2 bases at J, with 20 bases in the middle. CDR3 DNA sequence: TGTGCCAGCAGCGACAAACGCCGGGACTCCAACACAGATACGCAGTATTTT. It yields the protein CASSDKRRDSNTDTQYF.

A few counts support this clonotype. V is TRBV7-2 and J is TRBJ2-7; D perhaps matches TRBD1 (6 bases). CDR3 length: 15 amino acids. V was shortened by 5 bases and J by 3 bases, with 17 bases between the two germline ends. Germline V gene data show CDR1 as SGHTA and CDR2 as FQGNSA. The CDR3 is CASSTTGSRNYEQYF. The CDR3 region has the DNA TGTGCCAGCAGCACCACAGGGAGTCGGAACTACGAGCAGTACTTC.

This sequence joins TRBV20-1 and TRBJ2-7; 8 nucleotides line up with TRBD2. CDR3 length: 13 residues. Germline V gene lookup returns CDR1 DFQATT and CDR2 SNEGSKA (reference sequence). CDR3 sequence reads: CSLTGGPYHEQYF. CDR3 nucleotides: TGCAGCCTGACGGGAGGGCCTTACCACGAGCAGTACTTC.

The rearrangement joins TRBV6-5 to TRBJ1-1, with D unresolved. The ends were cut back, 5 bases at V and 1 base at J, with 8 bases in the middle. The CDR3 is 13 amino acids. CDR1 is MNHEY, CDR2 SVGAGI, per germline. The CDR3: CASSPEGNTEAFF. The CDR3 nucleotides read TGTGCCAGCAGTCCGGAAGGGAACACTGAAGCTTTCTTT.

This clonotype was observed a handful of times. This chain joins TRBV5-1 and TRBJ2-5, with TRBD2 matching over 7 bases. The DNA end is more similar to TRBJ2-1, so the J call may be wrong. The CDR3 covers 14 residues. The V gene's germline CDR1 is SGHRS and CDR2 YFSETQ. For the CDR3, the DNA is TGCGCCAGCAGCTTTTCGGGAGGAACCTATGAGCAGTTCTTC. Protein sequence: CASSFSGGTYEQFF.

This clonotype was observed many times. This sequence joins TRBV7-9 and TRBJ1-6; D call uncertain. This CDR3 spans 13 amino acids. The germline gives CDR1 SEHNR, CDR2 FQNEAQ (reference sequence). The ends were cut back, 6 bases at V and 0 bases at J, with 3 bases in the middle. CDR3: CASRDSYNSPLHF. CDR3 nucleotide sequence: TGTGCCAGCAGGGACTCCTATAATTCACCCCTCCACTTT.

This chain uses TRBV6-5 with TRBJ2-1; D gene uncertain. This CDR3 contains 16 residues. From germline, CDR1 is MNHEY and CDR2 SVGAGI. The V gene lost 3 bases and the J gene lost 3 bases, with 15 bases spanning the gap. CDR3 protein: CASSYSPSRLYNEQFF. The CDR3 DNA reads TGTGCCAGCAGTTATTCGCCCAGCCGACTCTACAATGAGCAGTTCTTC.

The genes are TRBV14 and TRBJ1-1; no definite D call. The germline gives CDR1 SGHDN, CDR2 FVKESK. Between the trimmed V and J ends, which lost 0 bases and 1 base, there was a span of 9 bases. The CDR3 consists of 15 residues. This CDR3 is CASSQERGSNTEAFF. The CDR3 nucleotides read TGTGCCAGCAGCCAAGAACGGGGATCGAACACTGAAGCTTTCTTT.

This chain connects TRBV18 to TRBJ1-2, with D perhaps TRBD1 (6 bases). Between the trimmed V and J ends, which lost 3 bases and 2 bases, there was a span of 10 bases. Per the germline V gene, CDR1 is KGHSH and CDR2 is LQKENI. CDR3 length equals 14 residues. The CDR3 reads CASSPAGQNYGYTF. For the CDR3, the DNA is TGTGCCAGCTCACCTGCGGGACAAAACTATGGCTACACCTTC.

This chain uses TRBV29-1 with TRBJ1-1; D is possibly TRBD1 (5 bases). CDR3 length: 13 amino acids. The germline V gene encodes CDR1 SQVTM and CDR2 ANQGSEA. Between the trimmed V and J ends, which lost 4 bases and 3 bases, there was a span of 12 bases. DNA for the CDR3: TGCAGCGTTGGGGGCAGGGAGGACACTGAAGCTTTCTTT. It specifies CSVGGREDTEAFF.